This T cell receptor (beta chain) was identified during a study of T cell responses to AZD1222 COVID-19 vaccine. Study-wide points: Baseline serology detected seropositivity in only six AZD1222 recipients. White British ancestry dominated among donors, who included more females, and clonal diversity was possibly underestimated.

A remark on this clone: Its target is unknown.

Sequenced by immunoSEQ multiplex PCR; TCRdb stores in-frame clones only, minus some. The sample includes 90,000 to 120,000 clones, roughly nine tenths seen only once; the top ten take roughly a sixth. This CDR3 is built from 16 residues. Trimming pared 1 base from V and 5 bases from J, leaving 15 bases between. The germline V gene has CDR1 SEHNR and CDR2 FQNEAQ (reference sequence). The clonotype comes from an adult in good health. The rearrangement joins TRBV7-9 to TRBJ1-3; a possible D gene is TRBD1 (5 bases). The material sequenced was peripheral blood, taken on day 0 of AZD1222 vaccination. The DNA of the CDR3 is TGTGCCAGCAGCTTAGTTTCCGGGGGATATCGAAACACCATATATTTT. The encoded protein is CASSLVSGGYRNTIYF.